This note documents a single T cell receptor beta chain sequence. V shed 5 bases and J shed 5 bases, with 15 bases lying between them. CDR3 size: 15 residues. CDR1 MRHNA and CDR2 SNTAGT come from the germline V gene. Authors' data handling: Reference gene primer amplification yielded estimated nucleated cell counts. Method: immunoSEQ multiplex PCR; TCRdb's copy keeps in-frame clones and lacks some. The V and J calls and the clone size are those of that table, but D and trimming were determined from the DNA. The sample records about 330,000 clones, around 83% being singletons. This sample was taken from a study of blood T cell repertoires in COVID-19. For the study at large: Acute-phase and convalescent COVID-19 samples originated in the United States, Italy and Spain. T cells, B-cell-depleted T cells, or PBMCs provided the cDNA or gDNA that served as material.

The TCR comes from a woman aged 45-59 years with acute or convalescent COVID-19. The source material was peripheral blood. The chain is built from TRBV6-4 and TRBJ2-2; TRBD1 might be the D (6 bases). CDR3 DNA: TGTGCCAGCAGTCCCGGGACACCCGGAACCGGGGAGCTGTTTTTT. Translated, it gives CASSPGTPGTGELFF.